This T cell receptor beta chain originates from a study of OX40 agonist ivuxolimab in advanced cancers. About the study: Ivuxolimab, an agonist antibody against OX40 (CD134), was given to patients. Prior checkpoint blockade (anti-PD-1, anti-PD-L1 or anti-CTLA-4) was permitted; approximately 40% had it. Study-wide points: At 0.1 to 3.0 mg/kg and by week 6, clonal expansion occurred in CD4+ and CD8+ blood T cells.

In the case of this clone: Its target is unknown.

The method was immunoSEQ multiplex PCR; TCRdb's version includes in-frame clones alone and lacks a portion of them. The sample shows tens of thousands of clones, about 86% of them seen only once. Germline V gives CDR1 LNHDA, CDR2 SQIVND (reference sequence). The CDR3 has 17 residues. With 3 bases clipped from V and 4 bases from J, the junction kept 8 bases outside the gene matches. Sampling times: baseline, cycle 4 day 1, cycle 7 day 1. The chain carries TRBV19 and TRBJ2-7; 14 nucleotides agree with TRBD2. This sequence was found in an adult with an advanced solid tumor such as melanoma, head and neck, liver or kidney cancer. Sequenced here: CD4+ or CD8+ T cells sorted from blood, sampled in a trial of the OX40 agonist ivuxolimab. The CDR3 spells CASSIGTSGSGGYEQYF. As DNA, the CDR3 is TGTGCCAGTAGTATCGGGACTAGCGGGAGCGGCGGTTACGAGCAGTACTTC.